Listed here is a single T cell receptor (beta chain). This sample stems from a study of blood T cell repertoires in COVID-19. The CDR3 length is 16 residues. The V gene's germline CDR1 is SGHTA and CDR2 FQGTGA. With 3 bases clipped from V and 8 bases from J, the junction kept 12 bases outside the gene matches. Original analysis: Amplified reference gene primers provided the basis for estimating nucleated cell counts. The protocol was immunoSEQ multiplex PCR, while the TCRdb copy is restricted to in-frame clones and leaves out a portion. Clone size and the V and J calls come from that table; the DNA yielded D and trimming. The top ten clones hold about 5.3% of a sample with roughly 150,000 clones, around 85% of them seen once.

Sequenced material: PBMCs or T cells enriched from blood (not recorded which). This TCR came from a woman in her thirties or forties with acute COVID-19. The rearrangement uses TRBV7-3 and TRBJ1-2; 10 bases match TRBD1. The CDR3 DNA is TGTGCCAGCAGCTTGAACCATGGACAGGGGGTAGGGGGCTACACCTTC. It is translated as CASSLNHGQGVGGYTF.